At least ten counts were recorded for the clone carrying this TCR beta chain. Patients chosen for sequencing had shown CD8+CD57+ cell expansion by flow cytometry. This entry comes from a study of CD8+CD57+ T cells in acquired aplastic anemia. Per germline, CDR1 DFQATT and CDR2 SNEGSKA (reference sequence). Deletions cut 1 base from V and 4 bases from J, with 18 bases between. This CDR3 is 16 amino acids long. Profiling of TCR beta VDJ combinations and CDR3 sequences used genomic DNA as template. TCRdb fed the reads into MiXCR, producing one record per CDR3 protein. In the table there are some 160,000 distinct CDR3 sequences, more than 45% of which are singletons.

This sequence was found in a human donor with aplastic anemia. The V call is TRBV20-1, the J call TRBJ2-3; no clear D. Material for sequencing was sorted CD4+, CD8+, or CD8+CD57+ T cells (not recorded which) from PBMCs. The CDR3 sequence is CSARALGRKLPDTQYF. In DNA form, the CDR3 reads TGCAGTGCTAGAGCATTGGGCCGCAAACTTCCAGATACGCAGTATTTT.